The clone carrying this T cell receptor (beta chain) was counted ten times or more. Unique molecular identifiers were incorporated when the TCRbeta library was constructed. MiXCR was run by TCRdb on the PCR reads, yielding one entry per CDR3 protein. The sample shows 400,000 to 500,000 distinct CDR3 sequences, around 9.9% of them seen only once. The data were taken from a study of T-cell reconstitution after alpha-beta-depleted transplantation in children. There are 14 residues in the CDR3. From germline, CDR1 is SGHTA and CDR2 FQGNSA. V was clipped by 4 bases and J by 5 bases; unmatched bases: 4. The clonotype originates from a human donor who donated a stem cell graft to a child with acute myeloid leukemia. Material: PBMCs from the stem cell graft donor, obtained from the stem cell graft. V is TRBV7-2 and J is TRBJ2-1, with 8 bases lining up with TRBD1. CDR3 region: CASSSGQANNEQFF. The CDR3, as DNA: TGTGCCAGCAGCTCGGGACAGGCAAACAATGAGCAGTTCTTC.